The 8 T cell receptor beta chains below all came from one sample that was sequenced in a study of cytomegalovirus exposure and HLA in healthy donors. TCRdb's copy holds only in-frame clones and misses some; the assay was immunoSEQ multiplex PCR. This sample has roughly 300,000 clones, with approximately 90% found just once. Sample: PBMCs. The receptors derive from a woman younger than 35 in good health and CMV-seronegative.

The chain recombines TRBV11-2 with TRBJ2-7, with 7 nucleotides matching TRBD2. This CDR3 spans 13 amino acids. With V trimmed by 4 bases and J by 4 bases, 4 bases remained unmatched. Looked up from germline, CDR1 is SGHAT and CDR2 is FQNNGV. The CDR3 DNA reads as TGTGCCAGCAGCTGGGGAGGGAGTTACGAGCAGTACTTC. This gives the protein CASSWGGSYEQYF.

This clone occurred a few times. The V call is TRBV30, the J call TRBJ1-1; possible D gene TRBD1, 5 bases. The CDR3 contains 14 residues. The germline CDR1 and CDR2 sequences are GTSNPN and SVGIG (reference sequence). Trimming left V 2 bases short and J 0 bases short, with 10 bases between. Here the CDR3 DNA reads TGTGCCTGGAGTCCGGGACTTCTGAACACTGAAGCTTTCTTT. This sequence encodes CAWSPGLLNTEAFF.

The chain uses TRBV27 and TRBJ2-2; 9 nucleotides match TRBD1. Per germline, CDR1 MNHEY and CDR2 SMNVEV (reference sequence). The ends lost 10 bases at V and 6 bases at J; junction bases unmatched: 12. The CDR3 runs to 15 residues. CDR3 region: CATTRQGVSAGELFF. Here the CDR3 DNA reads TGTGCCACCACAAGACAGGGGGTTTCTGCCGGGGAGCTGTTTTTT.

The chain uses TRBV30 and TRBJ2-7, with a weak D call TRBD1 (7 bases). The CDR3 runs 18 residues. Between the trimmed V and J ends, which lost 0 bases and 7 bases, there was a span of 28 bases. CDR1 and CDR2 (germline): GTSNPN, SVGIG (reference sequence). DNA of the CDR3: TGTGCCTGGAGTGTATCTCTATCTCTCGCAGGGGGGAGTCGGGAGCAGTACTTC. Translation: CAWSVSLSLAGGSREQYF.

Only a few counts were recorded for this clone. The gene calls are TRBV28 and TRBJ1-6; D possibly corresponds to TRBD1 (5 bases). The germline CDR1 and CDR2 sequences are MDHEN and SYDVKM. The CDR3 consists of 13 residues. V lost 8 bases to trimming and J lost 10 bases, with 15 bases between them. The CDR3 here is CASSPPGVSPLHF. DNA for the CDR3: TGTGCCAGCTCTCCCCCGGGGGTCTCACCCCTCCACTTT.

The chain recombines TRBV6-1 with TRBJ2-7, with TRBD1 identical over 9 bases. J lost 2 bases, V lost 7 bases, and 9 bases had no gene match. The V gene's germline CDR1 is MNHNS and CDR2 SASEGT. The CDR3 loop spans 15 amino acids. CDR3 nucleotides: TGTGCCAGCACACAACAGGGGGCGCCGCCCTACGAGCAGTACTTC. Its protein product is CASTQQGAPPYEQYF.

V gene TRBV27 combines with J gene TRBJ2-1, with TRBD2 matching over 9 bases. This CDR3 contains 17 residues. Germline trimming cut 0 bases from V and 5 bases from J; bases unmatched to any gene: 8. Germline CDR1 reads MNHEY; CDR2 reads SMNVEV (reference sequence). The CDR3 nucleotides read TGTGCCAGCAGTTTATCGGTTCTGGGCGGGAGGGACAATGAGCAGTTCTTC. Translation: CASSLSVLGGRDNEQFF.

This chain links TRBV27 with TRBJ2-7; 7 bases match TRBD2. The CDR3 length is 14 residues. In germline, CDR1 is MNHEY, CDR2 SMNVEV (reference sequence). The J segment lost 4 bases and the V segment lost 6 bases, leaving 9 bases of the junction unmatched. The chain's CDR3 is CASRSSGGQYEQYF. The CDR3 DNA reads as TGTGCCAGCAGATCCTCGGGAGGACAATACGAGCAGTACTTC.